The 20 T cell receptor beta chains below were found in one sample sequenced in a study of identical twins (dated by TCRdb to 2015 to 2016). Libraries were prepared through 5' RACE. The instrument was an Illumina HiSeq 2000. Starting from the raw public reads, TCRdb applied fastp trimming at Q25, assembled clones with MiXCR and retained in-frame beta chains. Each entry is one CDR3 protein sequence, shown with its most common DNA and genes. The sample table shows 1.5 million to 2 million distinct CDR3 sequences, and about 32% are seen once. Over 0.25% of the sample is in the top ten clones. Specimen: cord blood. The receptors derive from a newborn girl in good health.

The rearrangement links TRBV6-2 or TRBV6-3 to TRBJ1-1; 9 nucleotides match TRBD1. Trimming removed 2 bases from V and 7 bases from J; junction bases left unmatched: 8. Germline V gene sequence: CDR1 MNHEY, CDR2 SVGEGT. CDR3 length equals 15 residues. CDR3 protein: CASSYIDRGISEAFF. The CDR3 DNA sequence: TGTGCCAGCAGTTACATCGACAGGGGGATTAGTGAAGCTTTCTTT.

In its sample, this clonotype was seen a few times. The rearrangement uses TRBV20-1 and TRBJ1-1; 8 bases align to TRBD1. V dropped 6 bases and J dropped 0; count of bases not matched to a gene: 6. Looked up from germline, CDR1 is DFQATT and CDR2 is SNEGSKA (reference sequence). The CDR3 loop spans 14 amino acids. The CDR3 coding sequence is TGCAGTGCAAGGACAGGGAACGTGAACACTGAAGCTTTCTTT. Its protein product is CSARTGNVNTEAFF.

Only a few counts were recorded for this clonotype. The chain joins TRBV28 to TRBJ1-4; perhaps TRBD1 as D (5 bases). Trimming left V 5 bases short and J 4 bases short, with 14 bases between. This CDR3 spans 15 amino acids. Germline V gene sequence: CDR1 MDHEN, CDR2 SYDVKM. CDR3 in DNA: TGTGCCAGCAGTCCTTCCGGGGCCGGTAATGAAAAACTGTTTTTT. It is translated as CASSPSGAGNEKLFF. The full variable domain, with the rest looked up from reference TRBV28 and TRBJ1-4, is DVKVTQSSRYLVKRTGEKVFLECVQDMDHENMFWYRQDPGLGLRLIYFSYDVKMKEKGDIPEGYSVSREKKERFSLILESASTNQTSMYLCASSPSGAGNEKLFFGSGTQLSVL.

This clonotype was seen only a few times. The chain is built from TRBV10-2 and TRBJ2-1; 10 nucleotides align to TRBD1. Trimming cost V 4 bases and J 4 bases; bases outside gene matches: 7. This CDR3 is 16 amino acids long. Germline CDR1 WSHSY, CDR2 SAAADI. The CDR3 region has the DNA TGCGCCAGCAGTGGACGACAGGGGGCTTTTTACAATGAGCAGTTCTTC. Translation gives CASSGRQGAFYNEQFF.

This clonotype was recorded once. The chain combines TRBV20-1 with TRBJ2-1; 7 nucleotides line up with TRBD2. The length of the CDR3 is 15 residues. CDR1 is DFQATT and CDR2 is SNEGSKA in the germline V gene (reference sequence). The CDR3 reads CSVIPGLRTYNEQFF. In DNA, the CDR3 is TGCAGCGTGATTCCGGGACTAAGGACATACAATGAGCAGTTCTTC.

This clonotype was counted a few times. The chain combines TRBV28 with TRBJ1-3; possible D gene TRBD1, 5 bases. Germline V gene data show CDR1 as MDHEN and CDR2 as SYDVKM. The V end was cut by 4 bases, the J end by 6 bases, with 13 bases between. The CDR3 totals 14 residues. The CDR3 here is CASSSTAGENTIYF. Here the CDR3 DNA reads TGTGCCAGCAGTTCCACGGCGGGGGAAAACACCATATATTTT.

The J gene is TRBJ2-1, the V gene TRBV9; D ambiguous. With 0 bases removed from V and 7 bases from J, the gap between germline ends came to 5 bases. Germline CDR1 reads SGDLS; CDR2 reads YYNGEE. The CDR3 contains 12 residues. The chain's CDR3 is CASSVGTNEQFF. The CDR3 bases are TGTGCCAGCAGCGTAGGAACAAATGAGCAGTTCTTC.

This clonotype has a handful of counts. The chain combines TRBV25-1 with TRBJ1-2; D ambiguous. The CDR3 has 11 residues. The germline CDR1 and CDR2 sequences are MGHDK and SYGVNS. V was trimmed by 3 bases and J by 7 bases, leaving 6 bases between them. In nucleotides, the CDR3 is TGTGCCAGCAGTGATCCAGGTGGCTACACCTTC. Translated: CASSDPGGYTF.

This clonotype was observed a single time. The V and J genes are TRBV28 and TRBJ2-5, with a weak D call TRBD1 (7 bases). Germline V gene data show CDR1 as MDHEN and CDR2 as SYDVKM. The CDR3 contains 14 residues. V was pared by 3 bases and J by 9 bases, with 17 bases between. CDR3 sequence (DNA): TGTGCCAGCAGTTTCTACCCTCCCAGGGGGGCCCAGTACTTC. Encoded protein: CASSFYPPRGAQYF.

The chain joins TRBV19 to TRBJ2-1; D uncertain. The CDR3 is 11 residues long. Between the trimmed V and J ends, which lost 10 bases and 6 bases, there was a span of 10 bases. Germline-derived CDR1 and CDR2 are LNHDA and SQIVND (reference sequence). This chain's CDR3 is CATRGSNEQFF. In DNA, the CDR3 is TGTGCCACCCGAGGTAGCAATGAGCAGTTCTTC.

The chain couples TRBV20-1 to TRBJ1-2; no clear D gene. The CDR3 is made up of 12 amino acids. Germline V CDR1 and CDR2: DFQATT, SNEGSKA (reference sequence). V lost 3 bases and J 4 bases, leaving 9 bases between the germline ends. The CDR3 coding sequence is TGCAGTGCTAGTGGGTTAGGCTATGGCTACACCTTC. Encoded protein: CSASGLGYGYTF.

This clonotype was observed a handful of times. The V gene is TRBV5-6, the J gene TRBJ1-2; no clear D gene. The CDR3 length is 13 residues. Germline CDR1 SGHDT, CDR2 YYEEEE. Trimming cost V 4 bases and J 6 bases, with 13 bases left between them. CDR3 nucleotide sequence: TGTGCCAGCAGCCTAGGGTCAGGAGATGGCTACACCTTC. This gives the protein CASSLGSGDGYTF.

J is TRBJ2-3 and V is TRBV28; 14 bases match TRBD2. The ends lost 5 bases at V and 4 bases at J; junction bases unmatched: 5. CDR1 is MDHEN and CDR2 is SYDVKM in the germline V gene. This CDR3 has 16 amino acids. The CDR3 loop is CASSAGTSGGPDTQYF. The CDR3 DNA reads TGTGCCAGCAGTGCTGGGACTAGCGGGGGACCAGATACGCAGTATTTT.

CDR3 nucleotides: TGCAGTGCTAGCCAGCGGGAGAGGGGAGAGACCCAGTACTTC. Encoded protein: CSASQRERGETQYF. The chain combines TRBV20-1 with TRBJ2-5; 8 nucleotides line up with TRBD2. The ends lost 3 bases at V and 4 bases at J; junction bases unmatched: 7. Germline V gives CDR1 DFQATT, CDR2 SNEGSKA (reference sequence). The CDR3 loop spans 14 amino acids.

This clonotype has a handful of counts. CDR3 sequence reads: CASSSSRDLYNEQFF. The CDR3 nucleotides are TGTGCCAGCAGCTCAAGTAGGGACTTATACAATGAGCAGTTCTTC. The V gene is TRBV11-2, the J gene TRBJ2-1; D might be TRBD2 (6 bases). Trimming stripped 4 bases from V and 4 bases from J, with 14 bases between. The CDR3 has 15 residues. Germline CDR1 SGHAT, CDR2 FQNNGV.

The chain carries TRBV20-1 and TRBJ2-1, with TRBD2 identical over 10 bases. Germline V lookup: CDR1 DFQATT, CDR2 SNEGSKA (reference sequence). The CDR3 sequence is 13 residues long. Trimming cost V 3 bases and J 9 bases; bases outside gene matches: 5. CDR3 coding DNA: TGCAGTGCTAGGCCCCGGACTAGCGGTGAGCAGTTCTTC. Protein: CSARPRTSGEQFF.

This clonotype was observed a handful of times. This chain uses TRBV30 with TRBJ2-3; D not resolved. The V gene lost 2 bases and the J gene lost 0 bases, with 9 bases spanning the gap. Looked up from germline, CDR1 is GTSNPN and CDR2 is SVGIG (reference sequence). This CDR3 has 14 residues. The CDR3 loop reads CAWSLSSSTDTQYF. CDR3 nucleotides: TGTGCCTGGAGTTTGAGTTCTAGCACAGATACGCAGTATTTT.

This clonotype was detected a few times. This chain connects TRBV3-1 to TRBJ2-5; D is perhaps TRBD2 (5 bases). Per the germline V gene, CDR1 is LGHDT and CDR2 is YNNKEL (reference sequence). Trimming took 4 bases from V and 2 from J, leaving 11 bases between them. The CDR3 runs 14 residues. CDR3 DNA sequence: TGTGCCAGCAGCCGGACTTACTCACAAGAGACCCAGTACTTC. Amino acid sequence: CASSRTYSQETQYF.

This clonotype was observed a few times. The V call is TRBV3-1, the J call TRBJ2-1, with D maybe TRBD2 (5 bases). The germline CDR1 and CDR2 sequences are LGHDT and YNNKEL (reference sequence). The CDR3 consists of 14 residues. V was pared by 2 bases and J by 4 bases, with 9 bases between. The CDR3 loop is CASSQLARYNEQFF. Written as DNA, the CDR3 is TGTGCCAGCAGCCAACTAGCCAGGTACAATGAGCAGTTCTTC.

This clonotype was observed a few times. This chain uses TRBV9 with TRBJ2-1; 13 bases match TRBD2. CDR3 size: 17 residues. Germline V gene sequence: CDR1 SGDLS, CDR2 YYNGEE. V trimming: 0 bases; J trimming: 6 bases; junction bases outside the gene matches: 6. The CDR3 DNA sequence: TGTGCCAGCAGCGTAGCTACCTGGACTAGCGGGAGCAATGAGCAGTTCTTC. Protein: CASSVATWTSGSNEQFF. The full variable domain, rest sourced from reference TRBV9 and TRBJ2-1, is DSGVTQTPKHLITATGQRVTLRCSPRSGDLSVYWYQQSLDQGLQFLIQYYNGEERAKGNILERFSAQQFPDLHSELNLSSLELGDSALYFCASSVATWTSGSNEQFFGPGTRLTVL.